The sequence of this T cell receptor (beta chain) was determined in a study of T cells after yellow fever vaccination (dated by TCRdb to the late 2010s). Describing the broader study: The SMART-Seq v4 Ultra Low Input RNA kit was used to prepare libraries from fractions with low cell numbers. Bulk TCR alpha and beta repertoires were sequenced longitudinally to track T-cell clones before and after primary and booster YFV17D yellow fever vaccination. Two healthy male donors, one aged 18 to 30 and one aged 30 to 40 years, were included in the cohort. Bulk PBMC replicates and cell subsets were isolated from blood drawn at multiple timepoints before and after both primary and secondary immunization.

Overall study results and their limits: Compared with the primary T-cell response, the secondary T-cell response was faster but weaker, reaching its peak on day 5 rather than on day 15. Most clones expanded after primary vaccination (about 95% of CD4 and 88% of CD8) were re-detected after the booster, suggesting that broad memory maintenance occurred. Computational filtering was needed because FACS-sorted repertoires could contain abundant contaminating clonotypes from the bulk population. Because the study included only two donors, the extent to which the findings can be generalized is limited. A small share of clonotypes occurred in both CD4 and CD8 compartments, likely arising from convergent recombination.

TCR cDNA was synthesized by 5'RACE template switching, through which a universal primer site and unique molecular identifiers were introduced. cDNA synthesis was primed from both the TCR alpha and TCR beta constant segments. Library amplification used two PCR steps, and the second PCR step added sample barcodes and sequencing adapters. Sequencing of the libraries was done on either Illumina HiSeq 2500 (2x100 bp) or NovaSeq (2x150 bp). In the paper's pipeline: Demultiplexing of reads and collapsing into UMI consensus sequences were performed with MIGEC, and V(D)J alignment was carried out with MiXCR. Vaccine-responding clonotypes were identified with edgeR using replicate PBMC samples, with FDR below 0.01 and a log2 fold change above 5 up to day 15 being required. Bulk clonotypes were assigned CD4 or CD8 identity according to which sequenced CD4 or CD8 repertoire held them at higher abundance. Starting from the raw public reads, TCRdb applied fastp trimming at Q25, assembled clones with MiXCR and retained in-frame beta chains. CDR3 protein duplicates are merged, each entry listing the most common genes and DNA. The V and J calls follow TCRdb's processing rather than the paper's. For this sample the table gives approximately 580,000 distinct CDR3 sequences, of which about 15% were detected only once. Together, the top ten hold roughly 17% of the sample.

The CDR3 has 15 amino acids, counting the end cysteine and phenylalanine. This entry keeps only the CDR3 DNA: 45 bases, framed from base 1. V loses 5 bases of germline sequence and J loses 7 bases, and the interval between the two ends is 15 bases. In this sample, this clonotype turned up a few times. No antigen is known for it. Base-call qualities are not available, and no considerably larger clone is one nucleotide away. Interpreted using the paper, the treatment or condition label stands for: live attenuated yellow fever vaccine strain. At each blood-draw timepoint, two biological replicates of bulk PBMCs were collected. A standard Ficoll-Paque protocol was used to isolate PBMCs from peripheral blood. TriZol was used to extract RNA from bulk PBMCs, CD4 and CD8 fractions, and dextramer-positive and dextramer-negative fractions.

The input for sequencing was PBMCs, taken roughly 5 days after the first yellow fever vaccination. Recombination linked TRBV12-3 or TRBV12-4 to TRBJ1-6; TRBD1 could be the D gene, as 5 bases match. This sequence originates from a man aged 18 to 30 who received the YFV17D yellow fever vaccine. The nucleotide sequence is given as TGTGCCAGCAGTCCCCAGGGACTACCCAATTCACCCCTCCACTTT. The translation is CASSPQGLPNSPLHF.